This T cell receptor (beta chain) is drawn from a study of blood T cell repertoires in COVID-19. Study details: Samples of COVID-19 (acute and convalescent) were obtained from the United States, Italy and Spain. Sample material is recorded as cDNA or gDNA derived from T cells, B-cell-depleted T cells, or PBMCs.

Between the trimmed V and J ends, which lost 7 bases and 3 bases, there was a span of 17 bases. The CDR3 loop spans 14 amino acids. In the study's own analysis: It was from reference gene primer amplification that nucleated cell counts were estimated. Measured with immunoSEQ multiplex PCR; TCRdb has only the in-frame clones, and not every one. V, J and clone size were drawn from that table, and D and trimming were deduced from the DNA. In the table there are under 95,000 clones, 70% to 80% of which are singletons. The chain carries TRBV5-3 and TRBJ2-7; TRBD2 is a possible D gene (6 bases). TRBV5-3 is flagged as an ORF with uncertain function. Sequenced: peripheral blood. This clonotype originated in a man aged 50 to 60 with active or convalescent COVID-19. In DNA, the CDR3 is TGTGCCAGATCCCGCTGGAGGGGTGTCTACGAGCAGTACTTC. Encoded protein: CARSRWRGVYEQYF.